This T cell receptor beta chain was sequenced during a study of PD-L1 blockade in urothelial cancer (TCRdb year 2017). In the study overall: All patients started therapy around 2014 and received atezolizumab 1,200 mg intravenously every 3 weeks. Somatic, immune and clinical correlates of response to PD-L1 blockade with atezolizumab in urothelial cancer were the focus of an exploratory multi-omic analysis. Twenty-nine patients had pretreatment blood TCR-seq, about 25 had at least one posttreatment blood collection, and about 25 had tumor TCR-seq. Patients had an ECOG performance status of 0 or 1 and had received between 0 and 3 prior chemotherapy regimens. Blood samples gave a median of around 130,000 T cells and 82,636 unique TCRs, with a median clonality of about 0.078. In the same patients, pretreatment tumors underwent whole exome sequencing and RNA sequencing in addition to TCR sequencing. Blood samples were analyzed at 3 weeks after treatment start (second dose) and at 6 weeks after treatment start. Under 10 patients reached durable clinical benefit, while around 19 patients did not. Pretreatment tumor samples, along with matched peripheral blood collected serially before and after atezolizumab treatment, underwent TCR sequencing. About nine tenths of the roughly 30 patients were males with bladder-origin urothelial cancer, and about two thirds of the roughly 30 reported a prior smoking history. Durable clinical benefit meant progression-free survival longer than 6 months, and TCR features were also tested against progression-free and overall survival. The full study reports these points: Improved progression-free and overall survival was associated with having pretreatment peripheral blood TCR clonality below the median. Patients with durable benefit showed greater expansion of tumor-associated TCR clones in peripheral blood 3 weeks after starting treatment (n ≈ 20, p = 0.022). Because the sample size was small (n ≈ 30) and many of the analyses were exploratory, the results are meant to be hypothesis-generating.

This sample's time point label indicates: pretreatment peripheral blood. The cohort comprised about 30 patients with locally advanced or metastatic urothelial carcinoma treated at Memorial Sloan Kettering on a trial protocol. Peripheral blood mononuclear cells were collected pretreatment and during treatment, with between 1 and 8 total time points per patient. The Qiagen DNeasy Blood extraction kit was used to purify genomic DNA from total PBMCs and tumor samples. PBMCs were collected pretreatment and during treatment, and were isolated and stored as previously described. Each PCR received spiked-in synthetic TCR analog templates so that absolute template abundance could be estimated from read counts. Using the immunoSEQ assay, TCRbeta CDR3 regions were amplified from genomic DNA with bias-controlled V and J gene primers. Rearranged TCRbeta segments were sequenced at approximately 20X coverage. Concerning the study's data processing: Clustering was used to correct sequencing errors, and CDR3s were annotated against IMGT to assign V, D and J genes. Out-of-frame and stop-codon sequences were excluded, and only productive TCRbeta rearrangements were used in downstream analyses. Clonality was calculated as one minus the Shannon entropy normalized by the log of the number of unique productive sequences. Fisher's exact test with Benjamini-Hochberg correction, at a threshold of adjusted p below 0.01, was used to find clones that differed between time points or between blood and tumor. TCRdb mirrors the immuneACCESS table, restricted to in-frame sequences. Some clones are absent from its copies; in checked studies, under half trace to an unresolved V gene, and the reason for the others is unknown. V, J and clone size are those of that table, while D and trimming were read from the DNA. The sample includes over 35,000 clones, with around four fifths observed a single time. The ten largest clones capture 15% of the sample.

As for this clone: There is no known antigen for this receptor. No base quality information exists; no much larger clone differs at one position.

Including cysteine and phenylalanine, the CDR3 has 14 amino acids. Left in the record is the CDR3 DNA by itself, 42 bases read in frame from the first base. CDR1 MDHEN and CDR2 SYDVKM are derived from the germline V gene. Trimming costs V 5 bases and J 10 bases, and their ends lie 17 bases apart. The sequence joins TRBV28 to TRBJ2-2, and TRBD1 may be the D gene, going by 7 matching bases. The source is a man older than 75 with urothelial cancer. This sample comprised PBMCs, obtained around atezolizumab (anti-PD-L1) treatment. The CDR3 protein is CASSRVNRGLELFF. The DNA sequence reads TGTGCCAGCAGTAGAGTTAACAGGGGACTGGAGCTGTTTTTT.